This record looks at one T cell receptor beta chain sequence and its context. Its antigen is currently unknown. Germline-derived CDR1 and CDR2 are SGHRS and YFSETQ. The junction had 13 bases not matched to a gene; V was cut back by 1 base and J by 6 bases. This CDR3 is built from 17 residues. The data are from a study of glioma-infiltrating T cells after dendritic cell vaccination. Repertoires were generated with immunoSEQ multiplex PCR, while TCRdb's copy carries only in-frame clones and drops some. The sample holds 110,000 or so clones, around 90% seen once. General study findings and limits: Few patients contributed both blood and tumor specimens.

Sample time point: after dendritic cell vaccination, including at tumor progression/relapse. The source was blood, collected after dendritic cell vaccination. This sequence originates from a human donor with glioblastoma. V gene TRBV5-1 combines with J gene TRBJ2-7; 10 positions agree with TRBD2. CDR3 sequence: CASSLSLAGAPGSEQYF. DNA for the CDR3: TGCGCCAGCAGCTTGAGCCTAGCGGGGGCGCCGGGTTCCGAGCAGTACTTC.